This T cell receptor beta chain was profiled in a study of blood T cell repertoires in COVID-19. V lost 0 bases and J lost 9, with 11 bases in between. The CDR3 contains 14 residues. In germline, CDR1 is LGHNA, CDR2 YSLEER. Repertoires were generated with immunoSEQ multiplex PCR, while TCRdb's copy carries only in-frame clones and drops some. The sample contains about 270,000 clones, 80% to 90% of which appear only once. The V and J genes are TRBV4-3 and TRBJ2-2, with D possibly matching TRBD2 (5 bases). The TCR was taken from a woman aged 45-59 years who had recovered from COVID-19. The sample taken for sequencing was peripheral blood. CDR3 amino acids: CASSQERLARELFF. Here the CDR3 DNA reads TGCGCCAGCAGCCAAGAACGTCTAGCAAGGGAGCTGTTTTTT.